The 5 T cell receptor beta chains listed next were all sequenced from one sample in a study of CD8+ T cells in alopecia areata. cDNA prepared by RNA extraction and subsequent reverse transcription served as the template for sequencing. Sequencing was performed with immunoSEQ multiplex PCR; in TCRdb, only in-frame clones are kept and a portion is missing. The sample consists of hundreds of thousands of clones, 50% to 75% of them appearing once. Treatment: oral pan-JAK inhibitor, 5-10 mg twice daily. Sequencing was performed on CD4+ T cells sorted from blood, taken at roughly week 52, from a patient treated with tofacitinib. The receptors here all came from a human donor with alopecia areata.

Concerning this clone itself: The same CDR3 is also encoded by other DNA sequences in this sample. The rearrangement uses TRBV20-1 and TRBJ2-7; D gene ambiguous. The V end was cut by 3 bases, the J end by 1 base, with 4 bases between. Germline V gives CDR1 DFQATT, CDR2 SNEGSKA (reference sequence). The length of the CDR3 is 11 residues. In DNA, the CDR3 is TGCAGTGCTAGGGGGTCCTACGAGCAGTACTTC. It specifies CSARGSYEQYF.

V and J are TRBV6-5 and TRBJ1-2, with TRBD1 matching over 7 bases. Unmatched junction bases numbered 4, after V lost 0 bases and J lost 0 bases. Looked up from germline, CDR1 is MNHEY and CDR2 is SVGAGI. This CDR3 spans 16 amino acids. The DNA of the CDR3 is TGTGCCAGCAGTTACTCAGGGGGCGCGGCTAACTATGGCTACACCTTC. This sequence encodes CASSYSGGAANYGYTF.

The chain employs TRBV5-1 and TRBJ2-7; D uncertain. Between the trimmed V and J ends, which lost 0 bases and 0 bases, there was a span of 7 bases. Germline values: CDR1 SGHRS, CDR2 YFSETQ. The CDR3 covers 14 residues. The CDR3 DNA reads as TGCGCCAGCAGCTTGGGGCCCGTCTCCTACGAGCAGTACTTC. This encodes CASSLGPVSYEQYF.

The chain links TRBV30 to TRBJ2-7; tentative D call: TRBD2 (6 bases). The germline V gene has CDR1 GTSNPN and CDR2 SVGIG (reference sequence). This CDR3 spans 15 amino acids. Trimming left V 3 bases short and J 6 bases short, with 21 bases between. For the CDR3, the DNA is TGTGCCTGGAGCGCACGTCTGGGACTCCCTGGCGAGCAGTACTTC. It translates to CAWSARLGLPGEQYF.

The CDR3 is CARSVGDTQYF. Written as DNA, the CDR3 is TGTGCCCGCAGTGTCGGAGATACGCAGTATTTT. The chain links TRBV30 to TRBJ2-3; no reliable D call. The length of the CDR3 is 11 residues. Looked up from germline, CDR1 is GTSNPN and CDR2 is SVGIG (reference sequence). V was trimmed by 8 bases and J by 5 bases, leaving 11 bases between them.